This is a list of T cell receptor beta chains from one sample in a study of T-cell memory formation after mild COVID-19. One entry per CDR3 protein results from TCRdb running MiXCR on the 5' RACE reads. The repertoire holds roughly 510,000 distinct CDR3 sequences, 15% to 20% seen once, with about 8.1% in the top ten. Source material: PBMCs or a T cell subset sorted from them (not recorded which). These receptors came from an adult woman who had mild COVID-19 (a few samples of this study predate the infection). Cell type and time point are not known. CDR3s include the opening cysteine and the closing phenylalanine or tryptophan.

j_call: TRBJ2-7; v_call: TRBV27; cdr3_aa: CASRAIERMGEQYF
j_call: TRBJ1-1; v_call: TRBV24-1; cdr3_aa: CATSGEGLTEAFF
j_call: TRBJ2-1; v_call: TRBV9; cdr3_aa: CASSTRQEVWNEQFF
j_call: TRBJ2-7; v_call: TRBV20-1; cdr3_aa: CSARERQYEQYF
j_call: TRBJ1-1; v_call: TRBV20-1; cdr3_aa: CSARPGDTEAFF
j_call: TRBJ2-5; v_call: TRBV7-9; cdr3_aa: CASSLGPRTGGRETQYF
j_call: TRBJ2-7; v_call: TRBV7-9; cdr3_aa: CASSLFMGQGVYEQYF
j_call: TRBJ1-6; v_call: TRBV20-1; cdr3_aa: CSALALGQRNSPLHF
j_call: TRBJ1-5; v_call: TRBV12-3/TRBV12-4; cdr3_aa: CASSRDGQPQHF
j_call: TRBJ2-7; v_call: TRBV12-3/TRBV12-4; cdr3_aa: CASSQAAHEQYF
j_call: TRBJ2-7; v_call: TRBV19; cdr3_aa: CASSISPKGSYEQYF
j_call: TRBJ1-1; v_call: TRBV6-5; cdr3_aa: CASSYSWTQGSAFF
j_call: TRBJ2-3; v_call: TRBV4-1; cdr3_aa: CASSPRPSMGDTQYF
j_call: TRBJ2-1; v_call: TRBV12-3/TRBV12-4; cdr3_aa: CASSPTTGGNEQFF
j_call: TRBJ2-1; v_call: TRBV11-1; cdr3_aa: CASSRYGTTGGNEQFF
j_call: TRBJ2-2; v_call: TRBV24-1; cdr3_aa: CATPRTRAELFF
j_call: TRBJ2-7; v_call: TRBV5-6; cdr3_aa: CASSLALFRSYEQYF
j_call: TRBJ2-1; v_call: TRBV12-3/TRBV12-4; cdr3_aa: CASRESGEQFF
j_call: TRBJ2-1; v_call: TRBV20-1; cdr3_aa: CSARGGRAHNEQFF
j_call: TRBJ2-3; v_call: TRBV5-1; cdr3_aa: CASSLSGGDTQYF
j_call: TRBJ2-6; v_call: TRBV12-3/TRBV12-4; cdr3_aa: CASRESGGASGANVLTF
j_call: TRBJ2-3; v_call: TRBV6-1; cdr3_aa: CASSGGGSSTDTQYF
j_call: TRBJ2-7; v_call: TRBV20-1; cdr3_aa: CSARDHEGAYEQYF
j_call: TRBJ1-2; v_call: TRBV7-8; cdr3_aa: CASSSGGSYGCTF
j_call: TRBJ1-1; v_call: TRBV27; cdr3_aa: CASSLEGVNTEAFF
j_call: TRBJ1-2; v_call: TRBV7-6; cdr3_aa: CASSSAREGGYTF
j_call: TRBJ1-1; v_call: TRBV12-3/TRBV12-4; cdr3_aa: CASRTGTGGPTEAFF
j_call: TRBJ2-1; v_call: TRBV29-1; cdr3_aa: CSVVPAGGGNEQFF
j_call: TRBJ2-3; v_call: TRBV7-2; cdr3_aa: CASSLLASLTDTQYF
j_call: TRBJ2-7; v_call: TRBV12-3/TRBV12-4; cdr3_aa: CASLFHLGYF
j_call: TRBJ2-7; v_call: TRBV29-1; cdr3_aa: CSVESGQGATSYEQYF
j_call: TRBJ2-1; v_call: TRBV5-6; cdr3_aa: CASSHGARGDEQFF
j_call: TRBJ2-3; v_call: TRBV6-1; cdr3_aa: CASSDGRLPMTDTQYF
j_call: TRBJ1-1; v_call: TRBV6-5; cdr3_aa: CASSYRETNTEAFF
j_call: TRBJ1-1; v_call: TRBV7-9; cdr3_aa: CASSLDDRGLFTEAFF
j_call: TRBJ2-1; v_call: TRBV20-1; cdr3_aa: CSAGSGGPNEQFF
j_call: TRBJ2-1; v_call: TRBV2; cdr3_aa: CASSVPGTINEQFF
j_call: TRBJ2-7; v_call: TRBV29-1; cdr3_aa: CSVEAPGPRQGYEQYF
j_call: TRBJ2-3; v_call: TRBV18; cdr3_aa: CASSPQQESQDTQYF
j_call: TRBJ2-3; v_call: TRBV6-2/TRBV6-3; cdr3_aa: CASSYPRGGLTDTQYF
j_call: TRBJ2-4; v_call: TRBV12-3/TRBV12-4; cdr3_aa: CASSLKAGVNIQYF
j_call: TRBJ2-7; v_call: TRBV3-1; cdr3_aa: CASSLSRLAGIYEQYF
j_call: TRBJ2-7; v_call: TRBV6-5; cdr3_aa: CASSLTSGRASVEQYF
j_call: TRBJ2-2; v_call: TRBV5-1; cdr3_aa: CASSLPANTGELFF
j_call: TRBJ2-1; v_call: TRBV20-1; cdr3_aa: CSAITDSYNEQFF
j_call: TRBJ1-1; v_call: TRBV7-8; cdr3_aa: CASSLISMNTEAFF
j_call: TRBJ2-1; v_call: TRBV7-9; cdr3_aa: CASSLTRGGLTRSYNEQFF
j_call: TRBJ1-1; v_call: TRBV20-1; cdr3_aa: CSARDRVGGSPEAFF
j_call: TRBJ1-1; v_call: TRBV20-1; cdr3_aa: CSARPADGTEAFF
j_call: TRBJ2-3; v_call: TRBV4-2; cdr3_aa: CASSQGLAGATDTQYF
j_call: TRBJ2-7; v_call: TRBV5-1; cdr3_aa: CASSLGGRDNTYEQYF
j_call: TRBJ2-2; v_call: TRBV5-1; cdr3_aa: CASSGTGDTGELFF